In its sample, the clone carrying this T cell receptor beta chain was seen many times. Germline lookup yields CDR1 SGHAT and CDR2 FQNNGV. J was trimmed by 5 bases and V by 5 bases; bases with no gene match: 13. This CDR3 comprises 18 residues. Specified time point: sample taken at primary tumor resection. Whole RNA was taken from tumor, nontumor lung or frozen PBMC; it was then sequenced unsorted. The donors comprised approximately 75 untreated early-stage non-small cell lung cancer patients. Each TCR cDNA molecule carried a unique molecular identifier. TCRdb redid the calling of the 5' RACE reads with MiXCR, one entry per CDR3 protein. The sample yields around 2,900 distinct CDR3 sequences, 16% seen once. The data are from a study of spatial heterogeneity in lung cancer. Study in general: Averaged across combinations, each unique TCR and UMI pairing appeared more than ten times in raw reads, which were uncorrected.

The sequence derives from a female donor with early-stage non-small cell lung cancer. This specimen was PBMCs, taken at surgery. The genes are TRBV11-2 and TRBJ2-7; 15 bases map to TRBD2. Here the CDR3 reads CASSTRTSGRVKRHEQYF. The CDR3 nucleotides read TGTGCCAGCAGCACCCGGACTAGCGGGAGGGTTAAGCGGCACGAGCAGTACTTC.